The sequence of this T cell receptor beta chain was determined in a study of shared clonotypes between healthy human individuals. Study-wide background: Aged 18 to 49, the donors were a couple of women and a few men.

The study, taken as a whole, reports: Memory subsets had estimated richness that was generally smaller than that of naive subsets.

Study processing details: Quality scores were absent from the junction-only immunoSEQ sequences, so filtering differed. Sequencing used immunoSEQ multiplex PCR; TCRdb keeps in-frame clones, though not all of them. That table furnishes V, J and clone size, whereas the DNA furnished D and trimming. The sample shows about 2.3 million clones, 92% of them seen only once. Remarks on this clone: What it binds is not known. The sample contains more than one DNA sequence encoding this CDR3.

This receptor was obtained from a man between 18 and 29 years old in good health. Some clones in this sample may be carry-over from other donors' samples. The specimen was naive CD4+ T cells from PBMCs. Stated subset: CD45RA+ positively selected.

CDR3 DNA: TGTGCCAGCAGCGTCGAGGGGAACACTGAAGCTTTCTTT. This translates into CASSVEGNTEAFF. The chain uses TRBV9 and TRBJ1-1; D unclear. The CDR3 sequence is 13 residues long. Germline V gene data show CDR1 as SGDLS and CDR2 as YYNGEE. Trimming stripped 2 bases from V and 1 base from J, with 6 bases between.